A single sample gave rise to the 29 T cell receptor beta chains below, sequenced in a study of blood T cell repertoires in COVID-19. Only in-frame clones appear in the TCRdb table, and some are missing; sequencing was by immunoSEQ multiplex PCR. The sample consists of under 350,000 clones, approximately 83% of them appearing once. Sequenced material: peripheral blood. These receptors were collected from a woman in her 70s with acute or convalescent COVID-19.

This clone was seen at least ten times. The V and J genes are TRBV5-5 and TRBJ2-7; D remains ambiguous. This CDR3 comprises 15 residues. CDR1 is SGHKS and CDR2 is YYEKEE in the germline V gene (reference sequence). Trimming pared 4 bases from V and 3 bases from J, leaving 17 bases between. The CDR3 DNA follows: TGTGCCAGCAGCCTGGGAACAACAGCTATCTACGAGCAGTACTTC. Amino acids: CASSLGTTAIYEQYF.

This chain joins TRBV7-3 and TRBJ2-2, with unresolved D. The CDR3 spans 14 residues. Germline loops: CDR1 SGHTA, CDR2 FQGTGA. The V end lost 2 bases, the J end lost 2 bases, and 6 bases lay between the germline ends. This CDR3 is CASSLVANTGELFF. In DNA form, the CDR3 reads TGTGCCAGCAGCTTAGTGGCCAACACCGGGGAGCTGTTTTTT. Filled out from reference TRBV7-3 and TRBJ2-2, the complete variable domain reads GAGVSQTPSNKVTEKGKYVELRCDPISGHTALYWYRQSLGQGPEFLIYFQGTGAADDSGLPNDRFFAVRPEGSVSTLKIQRTERGDSAVYLCASSLVANTGELFFGEGSRLTVL.

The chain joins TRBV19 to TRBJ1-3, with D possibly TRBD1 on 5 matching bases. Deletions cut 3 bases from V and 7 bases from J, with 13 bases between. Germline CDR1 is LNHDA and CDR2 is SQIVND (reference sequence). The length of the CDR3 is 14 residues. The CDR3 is CASSMGRERNTIYF. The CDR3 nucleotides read TGTGCCAGTAGTATGGGCAGGGAACGGAACACCATATATTTT.

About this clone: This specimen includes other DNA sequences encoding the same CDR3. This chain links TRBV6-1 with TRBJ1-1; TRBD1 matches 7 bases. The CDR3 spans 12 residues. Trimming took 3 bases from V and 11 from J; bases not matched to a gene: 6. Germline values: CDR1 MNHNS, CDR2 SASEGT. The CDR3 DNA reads TGTGCCAGCAGTGAGAGACAGGGTTACGCTTTCTTT. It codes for CASSERQGYAFF.

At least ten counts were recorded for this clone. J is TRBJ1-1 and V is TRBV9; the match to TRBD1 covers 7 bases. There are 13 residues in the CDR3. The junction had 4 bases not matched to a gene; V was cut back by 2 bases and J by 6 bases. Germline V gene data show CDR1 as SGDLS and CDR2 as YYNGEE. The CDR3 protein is CASSVRGDAEAFF. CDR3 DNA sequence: TGTGCCAGCAGCGTCAGGGGGGATGCTGAAGCTTTCTTT. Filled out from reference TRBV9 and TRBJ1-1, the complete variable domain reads DSGVTQTPKHLITATGQRVTLRCSPRSGDLSVYWYQQSLDQGLQFLIQYYNGEERAKGNILERFSAQQFPDLHSELNLSSLELGDSALYFCASSVRGDAEAFFGQGTRLTVV.

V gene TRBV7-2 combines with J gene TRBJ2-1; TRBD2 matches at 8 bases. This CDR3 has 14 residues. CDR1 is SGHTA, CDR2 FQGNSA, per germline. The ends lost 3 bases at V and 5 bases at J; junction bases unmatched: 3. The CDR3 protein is CASSFTSGNNEQFF. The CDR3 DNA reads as TGTGCCAGCAGCTTTACTAGCGGTAACAATGAGCAGTTCTTC.

The CDR3 loop is CASARGSRYEQYF. CDR3 nucleotide sequence: TGCGCCAGCGCTCGGGGGTCTCGCTACGAGCAGTACTTC. The chain couples TRBV5-1 to TRBJ2-7, with a weak D call TRBD2 (6 bases). The V and J ends lost 7 bases and 3 bases respectively, with 14 bases between them. This CDR3 contains 13 residues. The germline gives CDR1 SGHRS, CDR2 YFSETQ.

CDR3 amino acids: CASSGGAPPFF. In DNA, the CDR3 is TGTGCCAGCAGCGGAGGAGCGCCCCCGTTCTTC. The chain uses TRBV3-1 (or the pseudogene TRBV3-2) and TRBJ2-1, with D maybe TRBD2 (5 bases). Trimming removed 5 bases from V and 15 bases from J, with 14 bases in between. The CDR3 loop spans 11 amino acids. Germline loops: CDR1 LGHDT, CDR2 YNNKEL (reference sequence).

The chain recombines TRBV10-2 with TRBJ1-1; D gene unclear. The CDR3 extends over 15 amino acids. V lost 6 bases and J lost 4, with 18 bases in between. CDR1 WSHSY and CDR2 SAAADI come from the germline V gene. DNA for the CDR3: TGCGCCAGCAGCCCCCCGGAGAGGAAAGTCACTGAAGCTTTCTTT. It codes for CASSPPERKVTEAFF.

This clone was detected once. The CDR3 nucleotides read TGTGCCAGCAGTGAACGGGGGGCGGATGGCTACACCTTC. This translates into CASSERGADGYTF. The chain uses TRBV2 and TRBJ1-2; possibly TRBD1 for D (6 bases). CDR1 is SNHLY, CDR2 FYNNEI, per germline. V lost 2 bases and J 6 bases, leaving 10 bases between the germline ends. The CDR3 covers 13 residues.

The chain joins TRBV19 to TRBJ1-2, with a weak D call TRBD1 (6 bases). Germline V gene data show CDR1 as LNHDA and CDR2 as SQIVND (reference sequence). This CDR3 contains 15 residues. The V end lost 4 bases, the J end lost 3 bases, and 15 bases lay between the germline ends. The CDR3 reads CASSTRTAGDYGYTF. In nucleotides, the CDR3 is TGTGCCAGTAGTACTAGGACAGCCGGCGACTATGGCTACACCTTC.

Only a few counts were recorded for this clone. Here the CDR3 reads CASSDQAFGANEKLFF. DNA of the CDR3: TGTGCCAGTAGTGACCAGGCCTTCGGGGCTAATGAAAAACTGTTTTTT. The chain combines TRBV19 with TRBJ1-4; D gene unclear. Per the germline V gene, CDR1 is LNHDA and CDR2 is SQIVND (reference sequence). This CDR3 region has 16 residues. V lost 5 bases to trimming and J lost 3 bases, with 16 bases between them.

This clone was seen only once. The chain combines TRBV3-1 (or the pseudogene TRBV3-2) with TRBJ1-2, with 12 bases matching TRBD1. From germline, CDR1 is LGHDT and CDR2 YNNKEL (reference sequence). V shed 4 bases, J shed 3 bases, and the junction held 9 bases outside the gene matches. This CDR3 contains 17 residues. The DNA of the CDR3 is TGTGCCAGCAGCCTCGGGACAGGGGGCGCCGGGGACTATGGCTACACCTTC. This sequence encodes CASSLGTGGAGDYGYTF.

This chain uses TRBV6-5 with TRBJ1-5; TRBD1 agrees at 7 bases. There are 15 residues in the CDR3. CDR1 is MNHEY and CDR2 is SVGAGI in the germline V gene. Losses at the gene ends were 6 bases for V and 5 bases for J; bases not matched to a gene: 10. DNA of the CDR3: TGTGCCAGCAGGGGATACCGGGACAGAGATCAGCCCCAGCATTTT. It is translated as CASRGYRDRDQPQHF.

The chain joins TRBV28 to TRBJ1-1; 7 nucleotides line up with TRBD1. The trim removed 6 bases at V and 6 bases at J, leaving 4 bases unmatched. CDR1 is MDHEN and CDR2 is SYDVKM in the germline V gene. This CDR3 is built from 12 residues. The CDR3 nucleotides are TGTGCCAGCAGGACAGGGAGGCCTGAAGCTTTCTTT. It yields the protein CASRTGRPEAFF.

The CDR3 reads CASSLGGTATNEKLFF. The CDR3 DNA is TGCGCCAGCAGCTTGGGCGGGACAGCAACTAATGAAAAACTGTTTTTT. This chain links TRBV5-1 with TRBJ1-4; 7 positions match TRBD1. V lost 0 bases and J lost 0; bases outside the gene matches: 2. The CDR3 covers 16 residues. Germline-derived CDR1 and CDR2 are SGHRS and YFSETQ.

The CDR3 sequence: CASSLAAGSPTGELFF. CDR3 in DNA: TGTGCCAGCAGCTTAGCGGCGGGTAGCCCCACCGGGGAGCTGTTTTTT. This chain uses TRBV7-6 with TRBJ2-2, with D perhaps TRBD2 (5 bases). Germline CDR1 is SGHVS and CDR2 is FNYEAQ. The CDR3 extends over 16 amino acids. Trimming shortened V by 0 bases and J by 4 bases, and 12 bases separated the two germline ends.

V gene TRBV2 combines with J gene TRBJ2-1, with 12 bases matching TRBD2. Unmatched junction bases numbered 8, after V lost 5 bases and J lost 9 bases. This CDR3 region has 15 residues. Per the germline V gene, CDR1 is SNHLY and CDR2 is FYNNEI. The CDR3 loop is CASSPLAGGLGEQFF. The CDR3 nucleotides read TGTGCCAGCAGTCCTCTAGCGGGGGGGCTCGGTGAGCAGTTCTTC.

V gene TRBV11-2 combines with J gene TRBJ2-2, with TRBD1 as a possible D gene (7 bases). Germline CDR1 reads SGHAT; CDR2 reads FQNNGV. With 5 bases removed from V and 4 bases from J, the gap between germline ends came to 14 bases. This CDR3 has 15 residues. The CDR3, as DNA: TGTGCCAGCAGCCGCAGGGGGGTGGGCACCGGGGAGCTGTTTTTT. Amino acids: CASSRRGVGTGELFF.

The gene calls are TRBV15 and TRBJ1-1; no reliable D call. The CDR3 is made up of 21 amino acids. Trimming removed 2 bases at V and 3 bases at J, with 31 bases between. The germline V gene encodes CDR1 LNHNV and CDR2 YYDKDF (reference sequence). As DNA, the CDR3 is TGTGCCACCAGCAGATACCGGGCTGGACTTCTAAGAACCTCCGGGGACACTGAAGCTTTCTTT. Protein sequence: CATSRYRAGLLRTSGDTEAFF.

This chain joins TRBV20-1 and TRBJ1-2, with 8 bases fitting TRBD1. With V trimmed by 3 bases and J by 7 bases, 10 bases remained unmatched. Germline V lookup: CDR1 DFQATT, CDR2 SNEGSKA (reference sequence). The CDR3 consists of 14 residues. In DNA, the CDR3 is TGCAGTGCTAGTAGCCTACAGGGGGTGGGTGGCTACACCTTC. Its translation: CSASSLQGVGGYTF.

CDR3 nucleotide sequence: TGTGCCATCAGTGAGATGGCGGGGGCAGATACGCAGTATTTT. Translation gives CAISEMAGADTQYF. The chain links TRBV10-3 to TRBJ2-3; 7 bases align to TRBD2. The CDR3 length is 14 residues. Germline V gives CDR1 ENHRY, CDR2 SYGVKD. The V segment lost 2 bases and the J segment 4 bases; nucleotides outside the gene matches: 3.

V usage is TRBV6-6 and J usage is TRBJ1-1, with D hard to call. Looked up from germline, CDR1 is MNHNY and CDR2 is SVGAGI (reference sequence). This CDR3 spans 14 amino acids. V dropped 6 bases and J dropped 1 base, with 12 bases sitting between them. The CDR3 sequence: CASRAARQNTEAFF. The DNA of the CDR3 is TGTGCCAGCAGGGCCGCGAGGCAGAACACTGAAGCTTTCTTT.

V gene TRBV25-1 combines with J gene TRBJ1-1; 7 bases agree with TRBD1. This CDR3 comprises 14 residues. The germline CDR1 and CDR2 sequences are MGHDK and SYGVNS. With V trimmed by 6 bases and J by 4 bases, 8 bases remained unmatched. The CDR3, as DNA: TGTGCCAGCAGGGGGACAGCCAGGGGCACTGAAGCTTTCTTT. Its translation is CASRGTARGTEAFF.

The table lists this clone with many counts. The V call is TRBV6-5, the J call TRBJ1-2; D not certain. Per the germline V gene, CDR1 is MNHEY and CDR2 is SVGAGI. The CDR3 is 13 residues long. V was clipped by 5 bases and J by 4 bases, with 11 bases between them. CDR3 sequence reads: CASSPTHAYGYTF. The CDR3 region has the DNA TGTGCCAGCAGTCCCACACATGCCTATGGCTACACCTTC.

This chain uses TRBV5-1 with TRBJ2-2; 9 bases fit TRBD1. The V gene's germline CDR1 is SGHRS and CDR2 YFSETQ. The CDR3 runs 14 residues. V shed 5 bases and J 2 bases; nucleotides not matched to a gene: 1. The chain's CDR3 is CASRGQGNTGELFF. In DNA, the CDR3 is TGCGCCAGCAGGGGACAGGGAAACACCGGGGAGCTGTTTTTT. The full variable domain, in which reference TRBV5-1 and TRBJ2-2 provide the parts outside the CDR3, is KAGVTQTPRYLIKTRGQQVTLSCSPISGHRSVSWYQQTPGQGLQFLFEYFSETQRNKGNFPGRFSGRQFSNSRSEMNVSTLELGDSALYLCASRGQGNTGELFFGEGSRLTVL.

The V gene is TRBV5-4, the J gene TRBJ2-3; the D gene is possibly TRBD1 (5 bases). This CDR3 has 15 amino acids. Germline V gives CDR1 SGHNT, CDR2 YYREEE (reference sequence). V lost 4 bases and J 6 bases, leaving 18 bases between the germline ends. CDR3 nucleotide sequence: TGTGCCAGCAGCCAGGGTGGTAGAAGAGCTGATACGCAGTATTTT. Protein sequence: CASSQGGRRADTQYF. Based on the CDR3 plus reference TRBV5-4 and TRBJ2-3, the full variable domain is ETGVTQSPTHLIKTRGQQVTLRCSSQSGHNTVSWYQQALGQGPQFIFQYYREEENGRGNFPPRFSGLQFPNYSSELNVNALELDDSALYLCASSQGGRRADTQYFGPGTRLTVL.

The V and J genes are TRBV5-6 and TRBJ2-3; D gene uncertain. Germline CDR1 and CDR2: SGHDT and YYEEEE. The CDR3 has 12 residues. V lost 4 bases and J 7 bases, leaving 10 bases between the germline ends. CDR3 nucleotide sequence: TGTGCCAGCAGCCGAACTACAAATACGCAGTATTTT. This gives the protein CASSRTTNTQYF.

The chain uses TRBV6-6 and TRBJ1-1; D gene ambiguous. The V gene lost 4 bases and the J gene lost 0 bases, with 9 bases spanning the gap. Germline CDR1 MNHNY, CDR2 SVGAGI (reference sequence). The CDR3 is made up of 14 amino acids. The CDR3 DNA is TGTGCCAGCAGTTCGACACCCTTGAACACTGAAGCTTTCTTT. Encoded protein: CASSSTPLNTEAFF.